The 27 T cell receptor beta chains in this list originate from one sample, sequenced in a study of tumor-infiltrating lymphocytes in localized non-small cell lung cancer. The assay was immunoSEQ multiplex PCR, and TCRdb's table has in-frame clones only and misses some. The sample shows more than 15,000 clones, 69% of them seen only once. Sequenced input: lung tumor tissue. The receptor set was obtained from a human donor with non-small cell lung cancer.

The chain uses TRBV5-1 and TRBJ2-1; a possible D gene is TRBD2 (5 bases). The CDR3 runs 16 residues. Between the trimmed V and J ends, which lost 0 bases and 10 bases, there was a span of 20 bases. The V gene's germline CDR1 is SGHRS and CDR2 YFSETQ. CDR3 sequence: CASSLASRAPEVEQFF. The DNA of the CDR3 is TGCGCCAGCAGCTTGGCGAGTAGGGCCCCGGAGGTGGAGCAGTTCTTC.

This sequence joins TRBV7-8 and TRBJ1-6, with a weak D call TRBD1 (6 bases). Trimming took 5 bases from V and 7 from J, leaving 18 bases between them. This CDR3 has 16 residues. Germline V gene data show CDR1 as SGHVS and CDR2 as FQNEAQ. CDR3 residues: CASSPVIQGLNSPLHF. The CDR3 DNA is TGTGCCAGCAGCCCGGTTATTCAGGGGCTAAATTCACCCCTCCACTTT.

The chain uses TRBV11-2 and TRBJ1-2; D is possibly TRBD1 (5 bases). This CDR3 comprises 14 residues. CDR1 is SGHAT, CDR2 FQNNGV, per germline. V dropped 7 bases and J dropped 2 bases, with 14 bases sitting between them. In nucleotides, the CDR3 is TGTGCCAGCACCCTTTGGGGGGGAAACTATGGCTACACCTTC. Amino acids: CASTLWGGNYGYTF.

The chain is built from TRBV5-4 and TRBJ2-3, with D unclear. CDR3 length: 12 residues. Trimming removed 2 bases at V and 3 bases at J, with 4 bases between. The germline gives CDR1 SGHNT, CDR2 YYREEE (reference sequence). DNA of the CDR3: TGTGCCAGCAGCTTTGCGACAGATACGCAGTATTTT. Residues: CASSFATDTQYF.

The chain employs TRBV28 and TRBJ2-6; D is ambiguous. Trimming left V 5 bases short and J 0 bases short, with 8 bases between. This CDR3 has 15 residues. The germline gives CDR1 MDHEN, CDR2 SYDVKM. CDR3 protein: CASSPPGSGANVLTF. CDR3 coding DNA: TGTGCCAGCAGTCCTCCCGGCTCTGGGGCCAACGTCCTGACTTTC.

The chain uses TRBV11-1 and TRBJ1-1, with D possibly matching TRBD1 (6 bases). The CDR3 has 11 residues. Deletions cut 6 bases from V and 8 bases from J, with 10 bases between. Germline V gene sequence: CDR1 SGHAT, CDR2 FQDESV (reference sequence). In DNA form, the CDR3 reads TGTGCCAGCAGTGGACAGTACGAAGCTTTCTTT. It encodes CASSGQYEAFF.

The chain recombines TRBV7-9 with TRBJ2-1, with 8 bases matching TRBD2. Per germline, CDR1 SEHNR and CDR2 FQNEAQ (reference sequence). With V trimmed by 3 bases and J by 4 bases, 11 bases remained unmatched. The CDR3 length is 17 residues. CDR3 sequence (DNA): TGTGCCAGCAGCTTCGGACTAGCCAAGATCCTTTACAATGAGCAGTTCTTC. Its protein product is CASSFGLAKILYNEQFF.

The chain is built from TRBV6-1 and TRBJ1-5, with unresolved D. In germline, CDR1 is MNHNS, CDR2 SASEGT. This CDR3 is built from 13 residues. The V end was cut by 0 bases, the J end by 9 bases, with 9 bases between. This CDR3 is CASSEAGAWPQHF. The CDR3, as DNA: TGTGCCAGCAGTGAAGCCGGAGCATGGCCCCAGCATTTT.

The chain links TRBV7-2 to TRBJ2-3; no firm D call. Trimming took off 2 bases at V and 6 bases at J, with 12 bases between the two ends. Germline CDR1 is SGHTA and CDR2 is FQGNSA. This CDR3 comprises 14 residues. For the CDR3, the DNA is TGTGCCAGCAGCTTAACTGGGTTCGTGGATACGCAGTATTTT. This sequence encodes CASSLTGFVDTQYF.

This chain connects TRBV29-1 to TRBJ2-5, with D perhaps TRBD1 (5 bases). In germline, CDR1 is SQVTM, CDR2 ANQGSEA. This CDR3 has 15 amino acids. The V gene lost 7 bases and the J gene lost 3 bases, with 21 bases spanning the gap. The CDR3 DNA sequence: TGCAGCGCGCGACGAGGTACAGGTTTGGAAGAGACCCAGTACTTC. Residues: CSARRGTGLEETQYF.

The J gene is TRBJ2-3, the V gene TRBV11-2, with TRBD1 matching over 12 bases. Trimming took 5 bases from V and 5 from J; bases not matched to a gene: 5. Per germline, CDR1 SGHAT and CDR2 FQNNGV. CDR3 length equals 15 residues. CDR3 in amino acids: CASSRGQGARDTQYF. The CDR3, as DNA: TGTGCCAGCAGCCGGGGACAGGGGGCTAGAGATACGCAGTATTTT.

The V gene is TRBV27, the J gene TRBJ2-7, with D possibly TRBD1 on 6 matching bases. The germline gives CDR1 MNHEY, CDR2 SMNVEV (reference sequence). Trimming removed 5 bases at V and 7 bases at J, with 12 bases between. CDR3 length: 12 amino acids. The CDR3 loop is CASSHRVEEQYF. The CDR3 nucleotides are TGTGCCAGCAGTCACAGGGTAGAAGAGCAGTACTTC.

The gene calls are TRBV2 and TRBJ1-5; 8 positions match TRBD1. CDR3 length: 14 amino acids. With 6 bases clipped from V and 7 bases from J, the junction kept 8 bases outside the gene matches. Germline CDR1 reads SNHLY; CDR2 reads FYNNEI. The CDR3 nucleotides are TGTGCCAGCAGCACCCAGGGGGCTGAACAGCCCCAGCATTTT. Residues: CASSTQGAEQPQHF.

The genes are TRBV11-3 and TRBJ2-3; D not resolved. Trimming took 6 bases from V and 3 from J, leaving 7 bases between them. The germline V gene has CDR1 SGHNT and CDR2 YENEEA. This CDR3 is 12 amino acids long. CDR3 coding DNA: TGTGCCAGCAGTTTCGGTACAGATACGCAGTATTTT. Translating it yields CASSFGTDTQYF.

The CDR3 nucleotides read TGCGCCAGCAGCCAAGATAAGGGACTAGCGGGCCACAATGAGCAGTTCTTC. Encoded protein: CASSQDKGLAGHNEQFF. This chain links TRBV4-3 with TRBJ2-1, with 12 bases aligning to TRBD2. The CDR3 consists of 17 residues. Per the germline V gene, CDR1 is LGHNA and CDR2 is YSLEER. The ends lost 0 bases at V and 5 bases at J; junction bases unmatched: 5.

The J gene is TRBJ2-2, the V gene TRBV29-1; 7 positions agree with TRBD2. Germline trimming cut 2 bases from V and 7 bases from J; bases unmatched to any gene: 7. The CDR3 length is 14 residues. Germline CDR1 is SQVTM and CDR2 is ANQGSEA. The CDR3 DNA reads TGCAGCGTTGAATTGGGACTACAAGGCGGGGAGCTGTTTTTT. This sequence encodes CSVELGLQGGELFF.

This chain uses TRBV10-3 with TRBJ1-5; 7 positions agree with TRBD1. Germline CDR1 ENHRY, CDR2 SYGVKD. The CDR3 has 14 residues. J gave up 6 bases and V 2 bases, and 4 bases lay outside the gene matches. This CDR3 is CAISEAGQSQPQHF. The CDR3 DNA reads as TGTGCCATCAGTGAGGCGGGACAGAGTCAGCCCCAGCATTTT.

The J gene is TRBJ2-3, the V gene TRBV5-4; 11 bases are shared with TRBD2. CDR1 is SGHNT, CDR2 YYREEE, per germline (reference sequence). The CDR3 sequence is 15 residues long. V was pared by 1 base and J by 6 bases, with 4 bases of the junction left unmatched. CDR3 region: CASSLTSGRYDTQYF. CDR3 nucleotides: TGTGCCAGCAGCTTGACTAGCGGGAGATACGATACGCAGTATTTT.

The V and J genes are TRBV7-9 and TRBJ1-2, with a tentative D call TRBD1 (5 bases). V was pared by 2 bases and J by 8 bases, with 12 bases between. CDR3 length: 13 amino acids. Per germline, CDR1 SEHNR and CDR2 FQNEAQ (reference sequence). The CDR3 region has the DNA TGTGCCAGCAGCTTATCGACCGGGGGGGGCTACACCTTC. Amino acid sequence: CASSLSTGGGYTF.

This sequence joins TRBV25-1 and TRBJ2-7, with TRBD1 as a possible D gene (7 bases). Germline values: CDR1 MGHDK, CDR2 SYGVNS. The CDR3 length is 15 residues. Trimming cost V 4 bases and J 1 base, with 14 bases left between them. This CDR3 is CASSAGGTASYEQYF. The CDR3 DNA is TGTGCCAGCAGTGCAGGGGGGACAGCTTCCTACGAGCAGTACTTC.

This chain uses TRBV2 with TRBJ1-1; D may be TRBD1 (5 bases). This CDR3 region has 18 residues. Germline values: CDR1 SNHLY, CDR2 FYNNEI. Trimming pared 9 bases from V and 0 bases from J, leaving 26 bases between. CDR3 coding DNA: TGTGCCAGTGTTAGGGAAGCAGGGTTCATAATGATGAACACTGAAGCTTTCTTT. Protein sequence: CASVREAGFIMMNTEAFF.

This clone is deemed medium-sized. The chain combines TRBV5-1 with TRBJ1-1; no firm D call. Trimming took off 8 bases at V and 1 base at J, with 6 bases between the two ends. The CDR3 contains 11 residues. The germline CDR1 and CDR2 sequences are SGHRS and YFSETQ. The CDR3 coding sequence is TGCGCCAGTATGGGGAACACTGAAGCTTTCTTT. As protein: CASMGNTEAFF.

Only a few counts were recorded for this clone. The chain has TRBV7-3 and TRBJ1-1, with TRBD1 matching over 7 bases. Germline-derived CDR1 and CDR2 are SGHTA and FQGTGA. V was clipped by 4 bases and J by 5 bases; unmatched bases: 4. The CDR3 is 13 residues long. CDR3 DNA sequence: TGTGCCAGCAGCTCGGACAGGCAGACTGAAGCTTTCTTT. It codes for CASSSDRQTEAFF. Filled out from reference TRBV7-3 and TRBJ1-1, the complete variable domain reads GAGVSQTPSNKVTEKGKYVELRCDPISGHTALYWYRQSLGQGPEFLIYFQGTGAADDSGLPNDRFFAVRPEGSVSTLKIQRTERGDSAVYLCASSSDRQTEAFFGQGTRLTVV.

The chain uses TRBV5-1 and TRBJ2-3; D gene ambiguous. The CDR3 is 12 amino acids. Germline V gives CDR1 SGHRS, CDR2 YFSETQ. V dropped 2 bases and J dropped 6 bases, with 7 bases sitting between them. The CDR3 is CASSFGEDTQYF. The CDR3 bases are TGCGCCAGCAGCTTTGGAGAGGATACGCAGTATTTT.

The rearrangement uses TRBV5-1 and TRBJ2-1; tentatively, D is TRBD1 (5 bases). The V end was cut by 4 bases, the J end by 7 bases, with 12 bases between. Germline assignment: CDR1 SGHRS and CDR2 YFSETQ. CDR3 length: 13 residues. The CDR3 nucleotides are TGCGCCAGCAGCCCATCAGGGCGAAATGAGCAGTTCTTC. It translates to CASSPSGRNEQFF.

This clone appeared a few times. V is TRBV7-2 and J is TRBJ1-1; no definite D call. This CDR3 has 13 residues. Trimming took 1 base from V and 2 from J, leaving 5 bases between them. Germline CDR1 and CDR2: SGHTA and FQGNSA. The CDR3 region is CASSLEGNTEAFF. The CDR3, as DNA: TGTGCCAGCAGCTTAGAAGGAAACACTGAAGCTTTCTTT. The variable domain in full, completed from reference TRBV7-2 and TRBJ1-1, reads GAGVSQSPSNKVTEKGKDVELRCDPISGHTALYWYRQSLGQGLEFLIYFQGNSAPDKSGLPSDRFSAERTGGSVSTLTIQRTQQEDSAVYLCASSLEGNTEAFFGQGTRLTVV.

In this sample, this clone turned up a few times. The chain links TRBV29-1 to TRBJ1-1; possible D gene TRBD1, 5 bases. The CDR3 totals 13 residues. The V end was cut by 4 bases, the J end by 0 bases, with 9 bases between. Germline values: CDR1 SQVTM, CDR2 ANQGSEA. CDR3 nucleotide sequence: TGCAGCGTTGTAGGGACGGTGAACACTGAAGCTTTCTTT. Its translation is CSVVGTVNTEAFF.